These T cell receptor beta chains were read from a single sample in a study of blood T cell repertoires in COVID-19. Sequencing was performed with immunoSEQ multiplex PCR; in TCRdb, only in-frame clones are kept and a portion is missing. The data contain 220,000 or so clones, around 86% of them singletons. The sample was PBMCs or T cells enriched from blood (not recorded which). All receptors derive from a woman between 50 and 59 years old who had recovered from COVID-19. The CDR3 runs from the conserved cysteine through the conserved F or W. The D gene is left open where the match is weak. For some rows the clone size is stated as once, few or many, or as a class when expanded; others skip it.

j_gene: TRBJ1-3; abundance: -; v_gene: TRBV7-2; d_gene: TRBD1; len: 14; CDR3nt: TGTGCCAGCAGCGGACAGGGATACGGAAACACCATATATTTT; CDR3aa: CASSGQGYGNTIYF
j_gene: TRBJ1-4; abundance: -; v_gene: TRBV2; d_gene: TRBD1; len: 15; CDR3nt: TGTGCCAGCAGAGACAGGGATGCAACTAATGAAAAACTGTTTTTT; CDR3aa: CASRDRDATNEKLFF
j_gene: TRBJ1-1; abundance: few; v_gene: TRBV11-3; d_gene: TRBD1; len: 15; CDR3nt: TGTGCCAGCAGCGCCCCGACAGGGGGTGACACTGAAGCTTTCTTT; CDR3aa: CASSAPTGGDTEAFF
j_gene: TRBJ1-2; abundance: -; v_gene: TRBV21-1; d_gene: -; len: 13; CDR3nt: TGTGCCAGCAGCCATGCAGGGGGCGACGGCTACACCTTC; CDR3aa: CASSHAGGDGYTF
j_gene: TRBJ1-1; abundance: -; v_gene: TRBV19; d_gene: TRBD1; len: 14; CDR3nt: TGTGCCAGTAGTATAACCACAGGGGGCACTGAAGCTTTCTTT; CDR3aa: CASSITTGGTEAFF
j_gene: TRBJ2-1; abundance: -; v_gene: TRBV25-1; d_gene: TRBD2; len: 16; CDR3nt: TGTGCCAGCAGTGGGGGACTAGCGGGAGTAGTTAATGAGCAGTTCTTC; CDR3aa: CASSGGLAGVVNEQFF
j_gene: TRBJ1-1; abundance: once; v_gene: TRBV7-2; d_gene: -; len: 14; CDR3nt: TGTGCCAGCAGCTTAGAGGCAGGGCTCACTGAAGCTTTCTTT; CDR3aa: CASSLEAGLTEAFF
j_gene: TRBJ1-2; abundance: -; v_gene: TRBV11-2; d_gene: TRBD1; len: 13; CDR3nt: TGTGCCAGCAGCCCGGGACAGGGCTATGGCTACACCTTC; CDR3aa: CASSPGQGYGYTF
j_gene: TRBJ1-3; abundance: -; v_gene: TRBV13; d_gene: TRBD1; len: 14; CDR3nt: TGTGCCAGCAGCTTCCGGACAGGGATGAACACCATATATTTT; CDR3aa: CASSFRTGMNTIYF
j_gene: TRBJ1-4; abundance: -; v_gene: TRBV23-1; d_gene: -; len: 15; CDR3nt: TGCGCCAGCAGGGCTTTAGGGACTTCTAATGAAAAACTGTTTTTT; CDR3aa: CASRALGTSNEKLFF
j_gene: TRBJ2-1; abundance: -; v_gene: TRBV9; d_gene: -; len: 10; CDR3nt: TGTGCCAGCAGCCCGAATGAGCAGTTCTTC; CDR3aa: CASSPNEQFF
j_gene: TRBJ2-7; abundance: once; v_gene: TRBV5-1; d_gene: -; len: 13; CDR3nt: TGCGCCAGCAGCTACGGACAGTCCTACGAGCAGTACTTC; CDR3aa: CASSYGQSYEQYF
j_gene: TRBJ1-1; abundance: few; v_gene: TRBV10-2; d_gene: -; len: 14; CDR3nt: TGCGCCAGCAGTGAGTACGCGGGCGGCACTGAAGCTTTCTTT; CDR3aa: CASSEYAGGTEAFF
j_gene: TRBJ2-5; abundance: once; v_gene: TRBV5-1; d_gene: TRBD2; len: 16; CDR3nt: TGCGCCAGCAGCTTGGGACTAGCGGGAGGGCCGGAGACCCAGTACTTC; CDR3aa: CASSLGLAGGPETQYF
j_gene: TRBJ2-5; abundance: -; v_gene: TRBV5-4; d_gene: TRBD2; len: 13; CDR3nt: TGTGCCAGCAGCCCGACTAGCGTCGAGACCCAGTACTTC; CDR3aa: CASSPTSVETQYF
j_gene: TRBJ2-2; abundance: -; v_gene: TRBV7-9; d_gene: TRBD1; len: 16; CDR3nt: TGTGCCAGCAGCTTCGTGGGGACAGGGGGGATCGGGGAGCTGTTTTTT; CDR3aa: CASSFVGTGGIGELFF
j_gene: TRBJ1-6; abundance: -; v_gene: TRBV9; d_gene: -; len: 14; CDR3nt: TGTGCCAGCAGCGTACAGGGAAGCAATTCACCCCTCCACTTT; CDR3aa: CASSVQGSNSPLHF
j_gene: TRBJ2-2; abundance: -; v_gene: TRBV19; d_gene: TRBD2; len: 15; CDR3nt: TGTGCCAGTAGTCTAGGACTAGCGCGCACCGGGGAGCTGTTTTTT; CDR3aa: CASSLGLARTGELFF
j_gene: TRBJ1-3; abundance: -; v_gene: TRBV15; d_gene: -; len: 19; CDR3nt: TGTGCCACCAGCAGAGATCAGGCGGGACGGGATCCGAGTGGAAACACCATATATTTT; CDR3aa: CATSRDQAGRDPSGNTIYF
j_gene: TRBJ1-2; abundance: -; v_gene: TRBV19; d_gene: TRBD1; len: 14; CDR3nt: TGTGCCAGTAACTCCGGGACAGGGCGCTATGGCTACACCTTC; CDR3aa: CASNSGTGRYGYTF
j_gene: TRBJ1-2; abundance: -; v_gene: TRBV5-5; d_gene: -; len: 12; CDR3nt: TGTGCCAGCAGCTTGGCAGGGTTTGGCTACACCTTC; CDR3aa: CASSLAGFGYTF
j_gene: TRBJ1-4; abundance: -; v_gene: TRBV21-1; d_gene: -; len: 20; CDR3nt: TGTGCCAGCAGCAAACTTTTAGAGACCGAGGACTTACGCGGGCCGGAAAAACTGTTTTTT; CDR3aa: CASSKLLETEDLRGPEKLFF
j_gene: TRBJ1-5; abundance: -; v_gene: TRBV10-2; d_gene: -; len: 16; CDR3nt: TGCGCCAGCAGTCCCCAGGCTGGGTCAAGCAATCAGCCCCAGCATTTT; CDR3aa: CASSPQAGSSNQPQHF
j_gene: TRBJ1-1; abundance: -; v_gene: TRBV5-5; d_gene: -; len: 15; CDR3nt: TGTGCCAGCAGCTTTCCCCAGGGTTCTCAATCTGAAGCTTTCTTT; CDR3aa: CASSFPQGSQSEAFF
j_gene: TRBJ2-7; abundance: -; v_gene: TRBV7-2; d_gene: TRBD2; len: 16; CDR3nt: TGTGCCAGCAGCCTGGGACTAGCGGGGAGCTCCTACGAGCAGTACTTC; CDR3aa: CASSLGLAGSSYEQYF
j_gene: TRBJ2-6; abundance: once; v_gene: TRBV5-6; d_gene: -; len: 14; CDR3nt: TGTGCCAGCAGCCCATCCCCTGGGGCCAACGTCCTGACTTTC; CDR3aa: CASSPSPGANVLTF